This record concerns one TCR beta chain sequence. This clone was seen just once. The antigen this receptor binds is unknown. No base-level quality is on record; no much larger clone is a single base apart. This sample is part of a study of blood T cell repertoires in COVID-19 (dated by TCRdb to 2018 to 2021). Turning to the overall study: Samples from collaborators originated in the United States, Italy and Spain and spanned both the acute and convalescent phases of COVID-19. The repertoires were made available in a free public database intended to serve as a resource for research on the immune response to SARS-CoV-2. The prospective study material was composed of cDNA or gDNA derived from T cells, B-cell-depleted T cells, or PBMCs. Subjects who had been exposed to COVID-19, were actively infected with it, or had recovered from it provided the deeply sampled blood TCRbeta repertoires that made up the dataset. A de-identified subject ID, COVID-19 status, age in years and sex were almost always included in the sample metadata. Where available, HLA class I and class II types were taken from metadata supplied by the sample provider and were not determined by assay-based typing. The samples were drawn from two sources: the first 160 participants of the ongoing ImmuneRACE study, and 950 to 1,500 subjects contributed by 6 global collaborators. Broader findings and caveats from the paper: The amount of clinical and demographic metadata varied by source and participant and was provided uncurated.

Looking up the germline V gene yields CDR1 MGHRA and CDR2 YSYEKL. Here V drops 3 bases and J drops 2 bases, and the junction holds 13 bases not matched to any gene. Including the terminal cysteine and phenylalanine, the CDR3 comprises 18 residues. Only CDR3 DNA remains: 54 bases, in frame from the first base. At one collaborating source in Seattle, patients were enrolled during active infection and were followed longitudinally through the course of disease. Whole blood was collected in K2EDTA tubes by collaborating institutions according to the institutions' own protocols. For TCRbeta analysis, collaborators shipped samples in one of three forms: frozen whole blood, isolated PBMCs, or DNA extracted from either of those sample types. TCRbeta CDR3 regions were amplified from genomic DNA by means of the immunoSEQ Assay, a bias-controlled multiplex PCR. As for how the authors treated the data: The number of nucleated cells in each sample was estimated from the amplification of reference gene primers within the assay. To quantify the absolute abundance of each unique TCRbeta CDR3 rearrangement, sequence reads were collapsed and filtered. For each sample, productive Simpson clonality was calculated as the square root of Simpson's diversity index across productive rearrangements. What TCRdb holds here is the immuneACCESS table cut down to in-frame rearrangements. Part of the clones is not present; checked against another copy, under half of the missing clones reflect an unresolved V gene, and the others are unexplained. D and trimming were read from the DNA, whereas the V and J calls and clone size are those reported in that table. The sample records about 170,000 clones, approximately 79% of which are singletons. In total, the top ten clones hold 7% of the sample.

The clonotype comes from a woman aged 40 to 55 with COVID-19, enrolled during active disease. Recombination connected TRBV4-1 to TRBJ2-1; the central 7 bases match TRBD2. Sequenced sample: peripheral blood. Here the CDR3 is given as CASSQYVREIVTYNEQFF. At the DNA level, the sequence is TGCGCCAGCAGCCAGTATGTGCGGGAGATAGTCACCTACAATGAGCAGTTCTTC.